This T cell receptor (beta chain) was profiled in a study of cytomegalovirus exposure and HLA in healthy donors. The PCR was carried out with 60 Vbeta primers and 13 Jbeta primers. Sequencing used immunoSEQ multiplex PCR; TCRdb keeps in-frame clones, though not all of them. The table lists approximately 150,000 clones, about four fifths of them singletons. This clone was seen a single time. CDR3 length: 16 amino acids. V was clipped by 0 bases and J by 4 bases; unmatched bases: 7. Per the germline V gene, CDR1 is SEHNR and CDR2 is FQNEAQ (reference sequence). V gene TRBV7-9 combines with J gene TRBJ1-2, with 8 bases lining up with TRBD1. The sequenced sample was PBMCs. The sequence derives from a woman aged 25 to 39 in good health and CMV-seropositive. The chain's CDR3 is CASSLALAGGAYGYTF. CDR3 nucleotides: TGTGCCAGCAGCTTAGCGCTAGCAGGGGGCGCCTATGGCTACACCTTC.